This record covers a single T cell receptor (beta chain). This CDR3 is built from 16 residues. J gave up 2 bases and V 5 bases, and 5 bases lay outside the gene matches. TCRdb re-derived calls from the 5' RACE reads in MiXCR, one entry per CDR3 protein. The sample holds about 490,000 distinct CDR3 sequences, around 15% seen once. These data come from a study of identical twins. This sample also belongs to another study, concerning yellow fever vaccine responses in identical twins.

Material: CD4+ T cells sorted from blood. The chain recombines TRBV12-3 or TRBV12-4 with TRBJ2-3; TRBD2 matches at 12 bases. The clonotype originates from a woman aged 18-30 years in good health. The CDR3 protein is CASSGRLAGATDTQYF. CDR3 in DNA: TGTGCCAGCAGTGGAAGACTAGCGGGGGCCACAGATACGCAGTATTTT.